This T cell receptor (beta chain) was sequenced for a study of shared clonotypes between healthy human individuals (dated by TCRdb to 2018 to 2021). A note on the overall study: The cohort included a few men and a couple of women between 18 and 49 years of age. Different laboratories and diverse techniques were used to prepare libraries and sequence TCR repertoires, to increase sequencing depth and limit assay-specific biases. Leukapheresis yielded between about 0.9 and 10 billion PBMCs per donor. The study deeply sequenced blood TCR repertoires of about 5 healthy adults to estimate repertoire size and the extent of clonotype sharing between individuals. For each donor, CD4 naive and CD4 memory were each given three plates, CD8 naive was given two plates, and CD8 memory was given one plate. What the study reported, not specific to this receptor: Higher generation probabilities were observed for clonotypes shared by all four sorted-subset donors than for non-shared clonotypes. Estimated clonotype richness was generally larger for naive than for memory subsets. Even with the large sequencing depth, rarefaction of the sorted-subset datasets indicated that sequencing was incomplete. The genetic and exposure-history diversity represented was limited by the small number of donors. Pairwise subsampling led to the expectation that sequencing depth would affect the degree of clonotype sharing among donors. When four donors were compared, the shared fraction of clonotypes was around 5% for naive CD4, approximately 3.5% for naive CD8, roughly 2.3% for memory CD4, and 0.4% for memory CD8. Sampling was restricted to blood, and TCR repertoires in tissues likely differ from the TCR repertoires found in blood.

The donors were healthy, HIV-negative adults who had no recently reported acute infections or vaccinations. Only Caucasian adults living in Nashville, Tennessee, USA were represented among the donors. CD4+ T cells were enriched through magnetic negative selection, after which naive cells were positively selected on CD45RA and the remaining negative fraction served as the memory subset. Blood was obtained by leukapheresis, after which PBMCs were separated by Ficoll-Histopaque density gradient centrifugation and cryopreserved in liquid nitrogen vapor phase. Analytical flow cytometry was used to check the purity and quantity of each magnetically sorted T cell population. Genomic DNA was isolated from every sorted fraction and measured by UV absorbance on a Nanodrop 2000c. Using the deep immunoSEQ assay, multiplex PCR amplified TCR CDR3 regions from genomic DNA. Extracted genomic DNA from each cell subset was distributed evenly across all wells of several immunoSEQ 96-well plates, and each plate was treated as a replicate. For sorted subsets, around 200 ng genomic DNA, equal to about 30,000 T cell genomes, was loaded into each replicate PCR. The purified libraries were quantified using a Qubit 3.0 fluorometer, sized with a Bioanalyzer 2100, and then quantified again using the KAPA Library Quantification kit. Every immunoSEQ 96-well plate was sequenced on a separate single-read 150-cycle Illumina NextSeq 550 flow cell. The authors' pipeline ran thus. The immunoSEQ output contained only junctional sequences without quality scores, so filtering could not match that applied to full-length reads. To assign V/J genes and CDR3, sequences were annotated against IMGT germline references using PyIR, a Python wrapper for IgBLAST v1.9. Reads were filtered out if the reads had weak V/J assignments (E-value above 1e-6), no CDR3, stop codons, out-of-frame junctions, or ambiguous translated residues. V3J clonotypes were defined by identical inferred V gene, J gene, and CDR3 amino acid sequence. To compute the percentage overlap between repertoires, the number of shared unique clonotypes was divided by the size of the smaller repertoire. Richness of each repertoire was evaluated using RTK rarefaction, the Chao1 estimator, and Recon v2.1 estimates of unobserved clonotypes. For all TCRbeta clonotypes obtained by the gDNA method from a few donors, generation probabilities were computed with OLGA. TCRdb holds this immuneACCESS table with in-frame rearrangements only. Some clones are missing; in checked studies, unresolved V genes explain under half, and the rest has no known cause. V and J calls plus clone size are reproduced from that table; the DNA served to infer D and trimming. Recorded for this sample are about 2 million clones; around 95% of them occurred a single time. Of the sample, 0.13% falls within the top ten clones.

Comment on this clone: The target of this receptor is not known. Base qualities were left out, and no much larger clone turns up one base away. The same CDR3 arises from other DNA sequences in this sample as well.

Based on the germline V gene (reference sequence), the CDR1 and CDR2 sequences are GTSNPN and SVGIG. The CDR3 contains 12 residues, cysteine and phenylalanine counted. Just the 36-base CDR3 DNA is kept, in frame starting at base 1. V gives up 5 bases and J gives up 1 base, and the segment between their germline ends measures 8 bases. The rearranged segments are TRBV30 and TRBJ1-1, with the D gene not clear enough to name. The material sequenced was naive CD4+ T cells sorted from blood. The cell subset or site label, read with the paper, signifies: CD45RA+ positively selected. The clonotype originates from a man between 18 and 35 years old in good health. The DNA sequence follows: TGTGCCTGGGGGCAGACGAACACTGAAGCTTTCTTT. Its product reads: CAWGQTNTEAFF.